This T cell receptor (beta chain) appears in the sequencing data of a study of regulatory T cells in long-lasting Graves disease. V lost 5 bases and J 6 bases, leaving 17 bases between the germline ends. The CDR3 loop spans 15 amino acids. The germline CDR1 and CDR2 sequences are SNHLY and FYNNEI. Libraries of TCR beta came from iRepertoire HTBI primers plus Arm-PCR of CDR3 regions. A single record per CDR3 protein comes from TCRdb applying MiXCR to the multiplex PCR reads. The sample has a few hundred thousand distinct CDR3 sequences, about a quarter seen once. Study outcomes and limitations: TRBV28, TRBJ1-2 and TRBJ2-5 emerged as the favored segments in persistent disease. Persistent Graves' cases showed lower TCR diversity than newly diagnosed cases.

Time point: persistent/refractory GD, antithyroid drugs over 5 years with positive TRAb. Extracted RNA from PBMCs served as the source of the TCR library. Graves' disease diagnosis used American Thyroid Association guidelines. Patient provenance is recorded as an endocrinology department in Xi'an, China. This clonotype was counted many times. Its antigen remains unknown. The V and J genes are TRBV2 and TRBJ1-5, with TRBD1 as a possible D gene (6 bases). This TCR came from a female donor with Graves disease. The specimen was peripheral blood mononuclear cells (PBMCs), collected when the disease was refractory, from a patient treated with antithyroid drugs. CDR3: CASSLRDTIRQPQHF. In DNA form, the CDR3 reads TGTGCCAGCAGTCTACGGGACACTATTCGTCAGCCCCAGCATTTT. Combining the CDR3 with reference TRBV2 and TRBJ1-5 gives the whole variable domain EPEVTQTPSHQVTQMGQEVILRCVPISNHLYFYWYRQILGQKVEFLVSFYNNEISEKSEIFDDQFSVERPDGSNFTLKIRSTKLEDSAMYFCASSLRDTIRQPQHFGDGTRLSIL.